This T cell receptor beta chain originates from a study of shared T cell receptors in the human thymus. The CDR3 runs 16 residues. Trimming stripped 5 bases from V and 4 bases from J, with 20 bases between. CDR1 is MDHEN, CDR2 SYDVKM, per germline. Libraries were prepared by immunoSEQ multiplex PCR; TCRdb keeps only in-frame clonotypes and omits some of them. The sample has 700,000 or so clones, approximately 83% seen once. This clone was recorded once. This sample also belongs to another study, concerning human thymus T cells. That paper states: Gene usage for V and J segments appeared biased in thymic and blood repertoires.

J is TRBJ2-5 and V is TRBV28; D unclear. Material: thymocytes. The sequence was collected from a girl in the first two years of life with a congenital heart defect. The CDR3 bases are TGTGCCAGCAGTCCCCCCACCAGGCAGCCCCGAGAGACCCAGTACTTC. Translated, it gives CASSPPTRQPRETQYF.